This is a list of T cell receptor beta chains from one sample in a study of CD8+ T cells in alopecia areata. Method: immunoSEQ multiplex PCR; TCRdb's copy keeps in-frame clones and lacks some. The sample holds over 200,000 clones; about 60% are singletons and the top ten take 0.4% to 0.55%. This sample comprised CD4+ T cells sorted from blood, obtained at week 0. These receptors were collected from a human donor with alopecia areata. Each CDR3 is given with its conserved first and last residue. A D gene is named only where the DNA matches it firmly. Not every row has a clone size; where given, it reads once, few, many or a size class.

.,TRBV9,TRBJ1-2,.,CASGQNYGYTF,TGTGCCAGCGGACAGAACTATGGCTACACCTTC
many,TRBV18,TRBJ1-1,.,CASSPGADAEAFF,TGTGCCAGCTCACCAGGGGCTGACGCTGAAGCTTTCTTT
.,TRBV29-1,TRBJ2-7,.,CSVRTQPHEQYF,TGCAGCGTCCGGACACAGCCCCACGAGCAGTACTTC
.,TRBV18,TRBJ2-2,.,CASSSKYTGELFF,TGTGCCAGCTCATCTAAGTACACCGGGGAGCTGTTTTTT
once,TRBV30,TRBJ1-2,.,CAWSETAQTYGYTF,TGTGCCTGGTCAGAGACAGCCCAAACTTATGGCTACACCTTC
.,TRBV18,TRBJ2-7,TRBD1,CASSRGQGKGYEQYF,TGTGCCAGCTCACGTGGACAGGGTAAAGGCTACGAGCAGTACTTC
.,TRBV7-9,TRBJ2-7,TRBD1,CASSRQGEQYF,TGTGCCAGCAGCCGACAGGGCGAGCAGTACTTC
few,TRBV6-5,TRBJ2-3,.,CASSYWNTDTQYF,TGTGCCAGCAGTTACTGGAACACAGATACGCAGTATTTT
.,TRBV30,TRBJ1-5,TRBD1,CAWGRTGSNQPQHF,TGTGCCTGGGGGCGGACAGGTAGCAATCAGCCCCAGCATTTT
.,TRBV30,TRBJ2-1,.,CAWSVGRYNEQFF,TGTGCCTGGAGTGTAGGGCGCTACAATGAGCAGTTCTTC
.,TRBV5-6,TRBJ2-1,.,CASSLRTAVFYNEQFF,TGTGCCAGCAGCCTGCGGACGGCGGTCTTTTACAATGAGCAGTTCTTC
.,TRBV19,TRBJ1-5,.,CASSSLGALNQPQHF,TGTGCCAGTAGTTCCCTCGGGGCCCTAAATCAGCCCCAGCATTTT
.,TRBV7-2,TRBJ1-4,TRBD1,CASSSARGQVEKLFF,TGTGCCAGCAGCTCGGCCAGGGGGCAGGTTGAAAAACTGTTTTTT
.,TRBV27,TRBJ1-5,.,CASSLTYRSRQPQHF,TGTGCCAGCAGCTTGACCTACAGGTCGCGTCAGCCCCAGCATTTT
few,TRBV30,TRBJ1-2,TRBD1,CAWSALRGRNGYTF,TGTGCCTGGAGTGCCCTGAGGGGGCGAAATGGCTACACCTTC
.,TRBV30,TRBJ1-5,.,CAWSYADSHSTNQPQHF,TGTGCCTGGAGTTATGCTGACAGCCACTCAACCAATCAGCCCCAGCATTTT